This T cell receptor (beta chain) derives from a study of cytomegalovirus exposure and HLA in healthy donors. Points from the study as a whole: Follow-up analysis found HLA locus-dependent TCR association rates, highest for DRB1 and lowest for HLA-C. High specificity and sensitivity for cytomegalovirus status were reported for the classifier.

The study ran its PCR with 60 Vbeta and 13 Jbeta primers. The table came from immunoSEQ multiplex PCR; TCRdb's copy has only in-frame clones and leaves some out. The data show about 160,000 clones, 84% seen once. As to this clone: As yet, its antigen is unknown.

Germline assignment: CDR1 MDHEN and CDR2 SYDVKM. The CDR3 contains 14 residues. V dropped 6 bases and J dropped 9 bases, with 18 bases sitting between them. Input material: PBMCs. The chain has TRBV28 and TRBJ2-1; tentatively, D is TRBD2 (7 bases). This sequence was found in a man between 25 and 39 years old in good health and CMV-seronegative. CDR3 sequence reads: CASRGGGLLLEQFF. CDR3 sequence (DNA): TGTGCCAGCAGGGGAGGGGGGCTTCTTCTTGAGCAGTTCTTC.